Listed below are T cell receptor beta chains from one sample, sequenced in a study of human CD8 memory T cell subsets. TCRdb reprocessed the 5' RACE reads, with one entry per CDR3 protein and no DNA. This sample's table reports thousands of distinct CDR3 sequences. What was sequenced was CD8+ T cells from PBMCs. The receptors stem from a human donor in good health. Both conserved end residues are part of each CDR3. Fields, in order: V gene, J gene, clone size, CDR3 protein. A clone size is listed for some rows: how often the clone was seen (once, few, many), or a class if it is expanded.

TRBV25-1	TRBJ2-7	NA	CASSEGDSGYYEQYF
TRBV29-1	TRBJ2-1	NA	CSVNRQGYNEQFF
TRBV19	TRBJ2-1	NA	CASSFSSGGYNEQFF
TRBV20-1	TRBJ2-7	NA	CSARDTLAGSYEQYF
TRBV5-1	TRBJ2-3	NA	CASSLGTSGADDTQYF
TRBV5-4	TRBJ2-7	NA	CASSLDQGHEQYF
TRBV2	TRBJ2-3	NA	CASRSLGTSTDTQYF
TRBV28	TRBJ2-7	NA	CATTGTSGIFYEQYF
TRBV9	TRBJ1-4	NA	CASSVGTDPNEKLFF
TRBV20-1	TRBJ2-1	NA	CSARVGTYNEQFF
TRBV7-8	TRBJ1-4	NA	CASSLDREHNEKLFF
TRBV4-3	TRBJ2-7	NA	CASSQDWQGHSREGRSYEQYF
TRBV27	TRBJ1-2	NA	CASSFVQGATYGYTF
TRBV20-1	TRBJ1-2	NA	CSALDRDRGDYGYTF
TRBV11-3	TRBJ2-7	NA	CASGRSTYEQYF
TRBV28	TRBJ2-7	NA	CASSHAGTGSSYEQYF
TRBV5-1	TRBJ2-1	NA	CASSLGLAVYNEQFF
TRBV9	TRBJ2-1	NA	CASSEDNNEQFF
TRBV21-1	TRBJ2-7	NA	CASPTQGRSYEQYF
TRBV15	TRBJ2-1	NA	CATSRGDNSYNEQFF
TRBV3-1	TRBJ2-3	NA	CASSQDITTQYF
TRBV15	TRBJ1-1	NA	CATSRTDRVGSEAFF
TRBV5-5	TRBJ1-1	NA	CASSWTVNTEAFF
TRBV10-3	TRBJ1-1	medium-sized	CAISDPEGQIAFF
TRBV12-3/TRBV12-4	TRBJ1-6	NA	CASSFSVGYRGNSPLHF
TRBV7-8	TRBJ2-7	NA	CASSLAPGQFYEQYF
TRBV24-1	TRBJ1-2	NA	CATSARQDGYGYTF
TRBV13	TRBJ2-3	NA	CASSPALTDTQYF
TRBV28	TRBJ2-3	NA	CASSGLAGAHTSTDTQYF
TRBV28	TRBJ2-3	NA	CASSSRTSDTQYF
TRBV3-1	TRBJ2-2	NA	CASTLTVGTSGSIGTGELFF
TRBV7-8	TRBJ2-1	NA	CASSSPLGPGYNEQFF
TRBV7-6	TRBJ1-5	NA	CASILGQGVKQPQHF
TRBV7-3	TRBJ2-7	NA	CASSLTQGHEQYF
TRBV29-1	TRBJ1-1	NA	CSVEDSSEAFF
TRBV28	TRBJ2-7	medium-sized	CASSPLAGAYEQYF
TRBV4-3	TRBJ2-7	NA	CASSQDRTLPSYEQYF
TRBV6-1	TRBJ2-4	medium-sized	CASSEQGANIQYF
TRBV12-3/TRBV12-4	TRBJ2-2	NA	CASSLVSTGELFF
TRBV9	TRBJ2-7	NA	CASTSDGYYEQYF
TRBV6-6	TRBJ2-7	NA	CASGRANEQYF
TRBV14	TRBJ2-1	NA	CASSPPGSSYNEQFF
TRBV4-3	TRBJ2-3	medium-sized	CASSQDQGSFETQYF